The source of this T cell receptor beta chain is a study of siplizumab effects on memory and regulatory T cells. Measured with immunoSEQ multiplex PCR; TCRdb has only the in-frame clones, and not every one. The sample holds approximately 100,000 clones, about 91% seen once. Study-level points and caveats: Unstimulated naive T cells seemed to show more diversity than memory cells did, and they also seemed to be among the major contributors to the alloresponse. Memory cells that were CD4+ and unstimulated gave rise to alloreactive sequences, which siplizumab significantly reduced. Roughly 75-97% of proliferating CD4+ or CD8+ clones lacked a naive or memory phenotype that could be assigned. A minor share of alloreactive clones matched unstimulated subsets.

A word on this clone: Antigen unknown.

The sample was CD4+ T cells sorted from blood. The TCR sequence derives from a human donor in good health. Some clones in this sample may be carry-over from other donors' samples.

CDR3 amino acids: CASKRTSGKNTGELFF. The CDR3 DNA reads TGTGCCAGCAAAAGGACTAGCGGAAAGAACACCGGGGAGCTGTTTTTT. The rearrangement links TRBV27 to TRBJ2-2; TRBD2 agrees at 10 bases. CDR1 is MNHEY, CDR2 SMNVEV, per germline (reference sequence). The junction had 6 bases not matched to a gene; V was cut back by 7 bases and J by 1 base. The CDR3 has 16 amino acids.